The sequence of this T cell receptor beta chain was determined in a study of molecular identifiers for immune sequencing clone quantification. The CDR3 runs to 12 residues. Germline assignment: CDR1 SGHTA and CDR2 FQGNSA. V lost 5 bases and J lost 8, with 12 bases in between. This clonotype has ten or more counts. Its antigen is not identified. General study points: Clones above 20 RNA copies contained over 98% of effector molecules and under 1% of naive molecules.

Libraries of bulk TCR were made by previously described methods (with listed TCR primers). MiXCR, applied by TCRdb to the PCR reads, yields one record per CDR3 protein. The table has some 320,000 distinct CDR3 sequences, around a fifth seen once; the top ten hold over 0.7%. The chain recombines TRBV7-2 with TRBJ1-2, with TRBD1 as a possible D gene (6 bases). The receptor comes from a human donor in good health. Some libraries in this study had Jurkat cell RNA spiked in. What was sequenced was naive CD8+ T cells from blood, with Jurkat cell RNA spiked in. As to subset: FACS-sorted CD8+CD4-CCR7+CD45RA+ naive T cells. The CDR3 DNA reads as TGTGCCAGCAGCCCGAACAGGGCCGGCTACACCTTC. This codes for CASSPNRAGYTF.